The 20 T cell receptor beta chains presented below share a single source sample, sequenced in a study of T cells in tuberculosis. The assay was immunoSEQ multiplex PCR, and TCRdb's table has in-frame clones only and misses some. In the table there are approximately 59,000 clones, roughly 90% of which are singletons. Sorting used thawed, overnight-rested PBMC stained with anti-CD3, a viability dye and GMM-loaded CD1B tetramer. C32 glucose monomycolate from Rhodococcus equi was loaded onto the CD1B tetramers. The sequenced sample consisted of CD1b-GMM tetramer-negative cells sorted from PBMCs. The receptors stem from an adult woman with latent tuberculosis.

V usage is TRBV5-5 and J usage is TRBJ2-7, with TRBD1 matching 7 bases. Germline-derived CDR1 and CDR2 are SGHKS and YYEKEE (reference sequence). The V segment lost 4 bases and the J segment 6 bases; nucleotides outside the gene matches: 10. The CDR3 sequence is 14 residues long. The CDR3 sequence: CASSPPGTEIEQYF. Here the CDR3 DNA reads TGTGCCAGCAGCCCGCCCGGGACAGAGATCGAGCAGTACTTC.

The chain has TRBV7-9 and TRBJ1-1; the D is unclear. There are 13 residues in the CDR3. Germline V gene sequence: CDR1 SEHNR, CDR2 FQNEAQ (reference sequence). Trimming removed 1 base from V and 6 bases from J, with 9 bases in between. This CDR3 reads CASSLVGRPEAFF. CDR3 DNA sequence: TGTGCCAGCAGCTTAGTGGGGAGGCCTGAAGCTTTCTTT.

This clone was seen more than once but under ten times. The chain recombines TRBV5-4 with TRBJ2-1; weak D call: TRBD1 (6 bases). Germline V CDR1 and CDR2: SGHNT, YYREEE (reference sequence). The CDR3 is 13 amino acids. V lost 3 bases and J lost 8, with 12 bases in between. CDR3: CASSSQGKYEQFF. In nucleotides, the CDR3 is TGTGCCAGCAGCTCGCAGGGGAAATATGAGCAGTTCTTC.

This chain joins TRBV28 and TRBJ2-4; possibly TRBD2 for D (6 bases). Germline loops: CDR1 MDHEN, CDR2 SYDVKM. Trimming shortened V by 3 bases and J by 2 bases, and 14 bases separated the two germline ends. This CDR3 contains 16 residues. Written as DNA, the CDR3 is TGTGCCAGCAGTTTCAAGTCTAGCGACTCCAAAAACATTCAGTACTTC. This encodes CASSFKSSDSKNIQYF.

This chain connects TRBV7-9 to TRBJ1-5; 7 bases match TRBD1. This CDR3 contains 14 residues. The ends lost 5 bases at V and 3 bases at J; junction bases unmatched: 4. Germline V lookup: CDR1 SEHNR, CDR2 FQNEAQ (reference sequence). The CDR3 spells CASSPGGLNQPQHF. CDR3 DNA: TGTGCCAGCAGCCCAGGGGGACTCAATCAGCCCCAGCATTTT.

The rearrangement links TRBV2 to TRBJ2-1; a weak D match, TRBD2 (5 bases). Trimming stripped 4 bases from V and 2 bases from J, with 12 bases between. Germline CDR1 reads SNHLY; CDR2 reads FYNNEI. The CDR3 is made up of 15 amino acids. CDR3 DNA sequence: TGTGCCAGCAGTGCTCTGGCGGGTGCCTACAATGAGCAGTTCTTC. This codes for CASSALAGAYNEQFF.

The chain recombines TRBV7-2 with TRBJ1-1; D is unclear. Germline V lookup: CDR1 SGHTA, CDR2 FQGNSA. CDR3 length: 11 residues. With 5 bases removed from V and 4 bases from J, the gap between germline ends came to 5 bases. The CDR3 bases are TGTGCCAGCAGCGGTAGCACTGAAGCTTTCTTT. Its translation: CASSGSTEAFF.

This rearrangement joins TRBV4-1 to TRBJ1-5, with a weak D call TRBD1 (6 bases). V lost 3 bases to trimming and J lost 0 bases, with 9 bases between them. CDR1 MGHRA and CDR2 YSYEKL come from the germline V gene. The CDR3 runs 15 residues. The CDR3 sequence: CASSQDSYSNQPQHF. The CDR3 region has the DNA TGCGCCAGCAGCCAGGACAGTTATAGCAATCAGCCCCAGCATTTT.

The genes are TRBV7-2 and TRBJ1-3; D is unresolved. The V gene lost 1 base and the J gene lost 3 bases, with 16 bases spanning the gap. This CDR3 is 17 amino acids long. The germline V gene has CDR1 SGHTA and CDR2 FQGNSA. CDR3 in DNA: TGTGCCAGCAGCTTAGTTTCAGGCATTGAAGATGGAAACACCATATATTTT. It codes for CASSLVSGIEDGNTIYF.

This clone showed up just once. This chain joins TRBV30 and TRBJ1-3; no clear D. The CDR3 length is 12 residues. The germline gives CDR1 GTSNPN, CDR2 SVGIG (reference sequence). The ends were cut back, 5 bases at V and 5 bases at J, with 10 bases in the middle. The DNA for the CDR3 is TGTGCCTGGGAGGAGGGCCGAAACACCATATATTTT. It specifies CAWEEGRNTIYF.

This clone showed up just a few times. This chain links TRBV2 with TRBJ1-3, with a weak D call TRBD1 (5 bases). CDR1 is SNHLY and CDR2 is FYNNEI in the germline V gene. The CDR3 is 14 residues long. The V and J ends lost 1 base and 3 bases respectively, with 7 bases between them. CDR3 nucleotide sequence: TGTGCCAGCAGTGAAGGCAGGGTTGGAAACACCATATATTTT. The encoded protein is CASSEGRVGNTIYF. The variable domain in full, with the rest retrieved from reference TRBV2 and TRBJ1-3, is EPEVTQTPSHQVTQMGQEVILRCVPISNHLYFYWYRQILGQKVEFLVSFYNNEISEKSEIFDDQFSVERPDGSNFTLKIRSTKLEDSAMYFCASSEGRVGNTIYFGEGSWLTVV.

In its sample, this clone was seen a few times. This chain uses TRBV7-9 with TRBJ2-5; TRBD2 might be the D (5 bases). Germline values: CDR1 SEHNR, CDR2 FQNEAQ (reference sequence). CDR3 length equals 13 residues. The germline V and J ends were trimmed by 7 bases and 0 bases, with 9 bases remaining between them. CDR3 loop: CASNRDYQETQYF. The DNA of the CDR3 is TGTGCCAGCAACCGGGATTACCAAGAGACCCAGTACTTC.

The chain recombines TRBV6-1 with TRBJ2-3; D may be TRBD1 (6 bases). Germline V gives CDR1 MNHNS, CDR2 SASEGT. CDR3 size: 14 residues. V lost 5 bases to trimming and J lost 5 bases, with 14 bases between them. This CDR3 is CASSPYRVIDTQYF. The DNA for the CDR3 is TGTGCCAGCAGTCCGTACAGGGTTATAGATACGCAGTATTTT.

J is TRBJ2-3 and V is TRBV2; D is unclear. V gave up 6 bases and J gave up 0 bases, with 4 bases separating them. The CDR3 runs to 12 residues. CDR1 is SNHLY and CDR2 is FYNNEI in the germline V gene. DNA for the CDR3: TGTGCCAGCAGGACTAGCACAGATACGCAGTATTTT. Amino acids: CASRTSTDTQYF.

This chain uses TRBV27 with TRBJ2-1; TRBD1 agrees at 10 bases. The germline V gene has CDR1 MNHEY and CDR2 SMNVEV (reference sequence). The CDR3 length is 17 residues. J was trimmed by 5 bases and V by 3 bases; bases with no gene match: 10. The CDR3 sequence: CASSFLSTGGSDNEQFF. The CDR3 DNA sequence: TGTGCCAGCAGTTTCCTATCGACAGGGGGCTCGGACAATGAGCAGTTCTTC.

The chain recombines TRBV5-1 with TRBJ1-1; D is ambiguous. This CDR3 contains 14 residues. Trimming removed 4 bases from V and 1 base from J, with 11 bases in between. Germline V gene sequence: CDR1 SGHRS, CDR2 YFSETQ. The CDR3 sequence: CASSDSAANTEAFF. CDR3 in DNA: TGCGCCAGCAGCGACTCTGCGGCGAACACTGAAGCTTTCTTT. The full variable domain, with the rest looked up from reference TRBV5-1 and TRBJ1-1, is KAGVTQTPRYLIKTRGQQVTLSCSPISGHRSVSWYQQTPGQGLQFLFEYFSETQRNKGNFPGRFSGRQFSNSRSEMNVSTLELGDSALYLCASSDSAANTEAFFGQGTRLTVV.

V gene TRBV30 combines with J gene TRBJ2-1; 9 bases are a match to TRBD2. The germline V gene has CDR1 GTSNPN and CDR2 SVGIG (reference sequence). The J segment lost 2 bases and the V segment lost 5 bases, leaving 7 bases of the junction unmatched. This CDR3 contains 15 residues. The CDR3 nucleotides are TGTGCCTGGGGTTTTGCTAGCGGGACCTACAATGAGCAGTTCTTC. It codes for CAWGFASGTYNEQFF.

This chain connects TRBV28 to TRBJ1-5; perhaps TRBD1 as D (5 bases). The CDR3 has 16 amino acids. Germline V gives CDR1 MDHEN, CDR2 SYDVKM. Between the trimmed V and J ends, which lost 3 bases and 4 bases, there was a span of 16 bases. The DNA of the CDR3 is TGTGCCAGCAGTTTCTGGGGTAGGACAATTAATCAGCCCCAGCATTTT. Residues: CASSFWGRTINQPQHF. Variable domain in full (rest from reference TRBV28 and TRBJ1-5): DVKVTQSSRYLVKRTGEKVFLECVQDMDHENMFWYRQDPGLGLRLIYFSYDVKMKEKGDIPEGYSVSREKKERFSLILESASTNQTSMYLCASSFWGRTINQPQHFGDGTRLSIL.

The CDR3 spells CASKDRLPSPLHF. The CDR3 DNA sequence: TGTGCCAGCAAAGACAGGCTACCTTCACCCCTCCACTTT. V usage is TRBV6-6 and J usage is TRBJ1-6, with TRBD1 as a possible D gene (6 bases). Trimming took off 7 bases at V and 9 bases at J, with 13 bases between the two ends. The CDR3 covers 13 residues. Germline-derived CDR1 and CDR2 are MNHNY and SVGAGI (reference sequence).

The chain's CDR3 is CASRDRRINEQFF. The CDR3 nucleotides read TGTGCCAGCAGGGACAGAAGAATCAATGAGCAGTTCTTC. The chain links TRBV27 to TRBJ2-1; possibly TRBD1 for D (6 bases). The CDR3 consists of 13 residues. Germline lookup yields CDR1 MNHEY and CDR2 SMNVEV (reference sequence). V was shortened by 6 bases and J by 6 bases, with 12 bases between the two germline ends.